This T cell receptor beta chain was obtained from a study of cytomegalovirus exposure and HLA in healthy donors. As regards this clone: Its antigen is undetermined.

Germline loops: CDR1 SGHRS, CDR2 YFSETQ. The CDR3 extends over 14 amino acids. Trimming pared 0 bases from V and 4 bases from J, leaving 10 bases between. PCR used 60 Vbeta primers and 13 Jbeta primers. Measured with immunoSEQ multiplex PCR; TCRdb has only the in-frame clones, and not every one. The profile shows 150,000 to 200,000 clones, around 80% of them singletons. General study findings and limits: Most TCR sequences were uncommon, yet certain public TCRs appeared in many donors. It was reported that the classifier diagnosed cytomegalovirus status with high specificity and sensitivity in both the original and validation cohorts. More than 15,000 TCR beta sequences were associated with HLA alleles at 0.05 false discovery rate in a later analysis.

Input material: PBMCs. The rearrangement uses TRBV5-1 and TRBJ1-1; D is unresolved. The clonotype comes from a man aged 40-49 years in good health and CMV-seronegative. DNA for the CDR3: TGCGCCAGCAGCTTGGAGCCGGGAATCACTGAAGCTTTCTTT. Translated, it gives CASSLEPGITEAFF.